This TCR beta chain was documented in a study of blood T cell repertoires in COVID-19. Study-wide context: Both acute and convalescent COVID-19 samples were obtained from the United States, Italy and Spain.

CDR1 MNHNY and CDR2 SVGAGI come from the germline V gene (reference sequence). V shed 5 bases and J shed 3 bases, with 14 bases lying between them. The CDR3 contains 14 residues. One Seattle source followed patients from active infection through their disease course. Per the study methods: Reference gene primers were amplified, and this amplification served to estimate nucleated cell counts. Profiled with immunoSEQ multiplex PCR; TCRdb holds only in-frame clones, not every one. From that table come the V and J calls and clone size; the DNA was used to work out D and trimming. This table holds under 250,000 clones, about 87% found once.

This chain uses TRBV6-6 with TRBJ2-7, with a possible D match to TRBD1 (6 bases). The sequenced sample consisted of peripheral blood. This receptor was obtained from a woman in her thirties with COVID-19, enrolled during active disease. In nucleotides, the CDR3 is TGTGCCAGCAGTGGCATTGGACAGAACTACGAGCAGTACGTC. Translation gives CASSGIGQNYEQYV.